The 18 T cell receptor beta chains reported below all come from one sample, sequenced in a study of CD8 T cells in Susac syndrome. RNA in amounts of about 0.5 to 1 ug was reverse transcribed with random hexamers. TCRdb analysed the immunoSEQ multiplex PCR reads with MiXCR anew, one entry per CDR3 protein. In the table there are around 190,000 distinct CDR3 sequences, 90% to 95% of which are singletons. Input material: CD4+ T cells from PBMCs. The origin of the receptors is a human donor in good health.

The gene calls are TRBV7-9 and TRBJ1-2, with D maybe TRBD1 (6 bases). The CDR3 is made up of 15 amino acids. The germline gives CDR1 SEHNR, CDR2 FQNEAQ (reference sequence). Trimming pared 1 base from V and 6 bases from J, leaving 15 bases between. The CDR3 bases are TGTGCCAGCAGCTTAGGGGACAACTGGGCGGATGGCTACACCTTC. Translated, it gives CASSLGDNWADGYTF.

The chain links TRBV30 to TRBJ1-4; possibly TRBD1 for D (6 bases). CDR1 GTSNPN and CDR2 SVGIG come from the germline V gene (reference sequence). Trimming removed 0 bases from V and 8 bases from J, with 19 bases in between. There are 16 residues in the CDR3. DNA of the CDR3: TGTGCCTGGAGTGTATTTGGCGTGGGGGGCGACGAAAAACTGTTTTTT. This gives the protein CAWSVFGVGGDEKLFF.

The chain is built from TRBV20-1 and TRBJ2-5, with D possibly being TRBD2 (7 bases). The CDR3 length is 11 residues. Germline CDR1 reads DFQATT; CDR2 reads SNEGSKA (reference sequence). CDR3 sequence: CRVQGGETQYF. The CDR3, as DNA: TGCAGGGTACAGGGAGGGGAGACCCAGTACTTC.

The chain recombines TRBV7-2 with TRBJ2-7, with D unclear. The V and J ends lost 5 bases and 3 bases respectively, with 29 bases between them. CDR1 and CDR2 (germline): SGHTA, FQGNSA. CDR3 length: 19 amino acids. CDR3 bases: TGTGCCAGCAGCCGCGTTAGCTTAGGGCATTCGGGCAGCAGCTACGAGCAGTACTTC. Translating gives CASSRVSLGHSGSSYEQYF.

The genes are TRBV19 and TRBJ1-1; no firm D call. The V end was cut by 4 bases, the J end by 5 bases, with 11 bases between. The CDR3 has 13 residues. Germline V gene sequence: CDR1 LNHDA, CDR2 SQIVND (reference sequence). The CDR3 spells CASSSPARTEAFF. In DNA, the CDR3 is TGTGCCAGTAGTAGTCCGGCACGGACTGAAGCTTTCTTT.

The V and J genes are TRBV7-9 and TRBJ2-7; TRBD2 matches 11 bases. In germline, CDR1 is SEHNR, CDR2 FQNEAQ (reference sequence). The junction had 4 bases not matched to a gene; V was cut back by 5 bases and J by 1 base. The CDR3 is 15 residues long. The CDR3 DNA is TGTGCCAGCAGCGCCCTAGCGGGGGGATCCTACGAGCAGTACTTC. Its protein product is CASSALAGGSYEQYF.

The V call is TRBV29-1, the J call TRBJ1-6; D ambiguous. This CDR3 comprises 12 residues. The germline CDR1 and CDR2 sequences are SQVTM and ANQGSEA. The V gene lost 7 bases and the J gene lost 5 bases, with 9 bases spanning the gap. The CDR3 protein is CSARMNNSPLHF. CDR3 nucleotides: TGCAGCGCAAGAATGAATAATTCACCCCTCCACTTT.

This chain links TRBV7-9 with TRBJ1-3; D remains unclear. Germline CDR1 reads SEHNR; CDR2 reads FQNEAQ (reference sequence). Trimming pared 3 bases from V and 4 bases from J, leaving 7 bases between. The CDR3 has 13 amino acids. The CDR3 region has the DNA TGTGCCAGCAGCTTCGGAGCCGGAAACACCATATATTTT. As protein: CASSFGAGNTIYF. The full variable domain, in which reference TRBV7-9 and TRBJ1-3 provide the parts outside the CDR3, is DTGVSQNPRHKITKRGQNVTFRCDPISEHNRLYWYRQTLGQGPEFLTYFQNEAQLEKSRLLSDRFSAERPKGSFSTLEIQRTEQGDSAMYLCASSFGAGNTIYFGEGSWLTVV.

The chain uses TRBV6-1 and TRBJ1-3; a weak D match, TRBD1 (6 bases). There are 16 residues in the CDR3. V lost 6 bases, J lost 3 bases, and 18 bases lay in between. The V gene's germline CDR1 is MNHNS and CDR2 SASEGT. CDR3 coding DNA: TGTGCCAGCAGCAATAAAGGAGGGGGAAGTGGAAACACCATATATTTT. It is translated as CASSNKGGGSGNTIYF.

The rearrangement uses TRBV18 and TRBJ1-2; perhaps TRBD1 as D (6 bases). CDR3 length: 15 amino acids. Trimming removed 2 bases at V and 0 bases at J, with 10 bases between. Germline CDR1 reads KGHSH; CDR2 reads LQKENI. DNA of the CDR3: TGTGCCAGCTCACCAGGGGGGCAACCTAACTATGGCTACACCTTC. Its protein is CASSPGGQPNYGYTF.

The CDR3 region is CATSDLSPFGTDTQYF. Here the CDR3 DNA reads TGTGCCACCAGTGATTTGTCGCCCTTTGGCACAGATACGCAGTATTTT. V is TRBV24-1 and J is TRBJ2-3; D uncertain. This CDR3 has 16 residues. Germline lookup yields CDR1 KGHDR and CDR2 SFDVKD. V was clipped by 0 bases and J by 1 base, with 10 bases between them.

CDR3 bases: TGTGCCAGCAGTCCCACAGGGGACTCCTACGAGCAGTACTTC. Its protein product is CASSPTGDSYEQYF. The chain uses TRBV27 and TRBJ2-7, with TRBD1 matching 7 bases. The CDR3 runs 14 residues. Germline V gene lookup returns CDR1 MNHEY and CDR2 SMNVEV (reference sequence). V shed 5 bases and J 0 bases; nucleotides not matched to a gene: 4.

The gene calls are TRBV18 and TRBJ1-4; no firm D call. Germline CDR1 is KGHSH and CDR2 is LQKENI. The CDR3 has 13 amino acids. V gave up 5 bases and J gave up 8 bases, with 12 bases separating them. CDR3 sequence (DNA): TGTGCCAGCTCATCCCTCGGATCAGAAAAACTGTTTTTT. As protein: CASSSLGSEKLFF. The full variable domain, in which reference TRBV18 and TRBJ1-4 provide the parts outside the CDR3, is NAGVMQNPRHLVRRRGQEARLRCSPMKGHSHVYWYRQLPEEGLKFMVYLQKENIIDESGMPKERFSAEFPKEGPSILRIQQVVRGDSAAYFCASSSLGSEKLFFGSGTQLSVL.

This chain links TRBV20-1 with TRBJ2-3; D gene ambiguous. The V and J ends lost 3 bases and 0 bases respectively, with 10 bases between them. The length of the CDR3 is 14 residues. Germline V gene sequence: CDR1 DFQATT, CDR2 SNEGSKA (reference sequence). The CDR3 DNA reads TGCAGTGCTAGGGGGTTGACTAGCACAGATACGCAGTATTTT. It translates to CSARGLTSTDTQYF.

This sequence joins TRBV7-9 and TRBJ2-1; no clear D gene. Germline CDR1 and CDR2: SEHNR and FQNEAQ (reference sequence). The CDR3 is 14 residues long. V lost 5 bases, J lost 2 bases, and 10 bases lay in between. CDR3 DNA sequence: TGTGCCAGCAGCCGAATTGGACCCTACAATGAGCAGTTCTTC. Translation gives CASSRIGPYNEQFF.

The chain joins TRBV3-1 to TRBJ2-4, with TRBD1 matching over 11 bases. V lost 4 bases and J lost 6; bases outside the gene matches: 14. CDR1 is LGHDT and CDR2 is YNNKEL in the germline V gene (reference sequence). This CDR3 contains 18 residues. The CDR3 coding sequence is TGTGCCAGCAGCCGACTTTCCCGGACAGGGGGCTTGGTAAACATTCAGTACTTC. Translation: CASSRLSRTGGLVNIQYF.

The chain has TRBV7-9 and TRBJ2-3; D unclear. CDR3 length: 16 residues. Trimming cost V 2 bases and J 2 bases, with 14 bases left between them. Germline V gene data show CDR1 as SEHNR and CDR2 as FQNEAQ (reference sequence). CDR3 residues: CASSLLSRDHTDTQYF. The CDR3 coding sequence is TGTGCCAGCAGCTTATTGAGCCGAGACCACACAGATACGCAGTATTTT. The variable domain in full, with the rest retrieved from reference TRBV7-9 and TRBJ2-3, is DTGVSQNPRHKITKRGQNVTFRCDPISEHNRLYWYRQTLGQGPEFLTYFQNEAQLEKSRLLSDRFSAERPKGSFSTLEIQRTEQGDSAMYLCASSLLSRDHTDTQYFGPGTRLTVL.

The V and J genes are TRBV5-1 and TRBJ2-2, with 9 bases fitting TRBD1. With V trimmed by 3 bases and J by 1 base, 10 bases remained unmatched. The CDR3 is 18 residues long. Germline lookup yields CDR1 SGHRS and CDR2 YFSETQ. The CDR3 DNA reads TGCGCCAGCAGCTCCCGGACAGGGGCCGGGGGGAACACCGGGGAGCTGTTTTTT. Its translation is CASSSRTGAGGNTGELFF.